This passage covers 13 T cell receptor beta chains from one sample sequenced in a study of post-analysis software for immune sequencing data. Broader study findings: With TRBV5-6, TRBV5-1 and TRBV20-1 included, about 5 TRBV segments were more frequent in patients than in controls.

No antigens are known for them. Carried by the TCR beta cDNA libraries were unique molecular identifiers. TCRdb re-called the PCR reads with MiXCR, one entry per CDR3 protein. Here the sample spans under 900,000 distinct CDR3 sequences, roughly 50% being singletons. Sample: blood. The receptors shown here come from a girl aged 10 to 17 with multiple sclerosis.

The chain couples TRBV11-2 to TRBJ1-1; the D is unclear. Germline V lookup: CDR1 SGHAT, CDR2 FQNNGV. This CDR3 spans 15 amino acids. V dropped 0 bases and J dropped 0 bases, with 8 bases sitting between them. The CDR3 nucleotides read TGTGCCAGCAGCTTAGATAGCGGCATGAACACTGAAGCTTTCTTT. Its protein is CASSLDSGMNTEAFF.

The chain recombines TRBV15 with TRBJ1-2, with 8 nucleotides matching TRBD1. The V segment lost 2 bases and the J segment 0 bases; nucleotides outside the gene matches: 14. Germline assignment: CDR1 LNHNV and CDR2 YYDKDF (reference sequence). This CDR3 comprises 19 residues. CDR3 region: CATSRSPEARGPANYGYTF. The DNA for the CDR3 is TGTGCCACCAGCAGATCTCCTGAAGCCAGGGGGCCGGCTAACTATGGCTACACCTTC.

The CDR3 loop is CASSQDRVSSGYF. The CDR3 DNA is TGTGCCAGCAGCCAAGATCGTGTCAGTTCGGGGTACTTC. The gene calls are TRBV14 and TRBJ2-5, with no clear D. Looked up from germline, CDR1 is SGHDN and CDR2 is FVKESK. This CDR3 comprises 13 residues. With 0 bases removed from V and 13 bases from J, the gap between germline ends came to 15 bases.

V usage is TRBV5-1 and J usage is TRBJ2-5, with 7 bases identical to TRBD2. CDR3 length equals 17 residues. CDR1 and CDR2 (germline): SGHRS, YFSETQ. V lost 4 bases, J lost 3 bases, and 15 bases stayed unmatched. CDR3 sequence: CASSTKRDYRGEETQYF. DNA of the CDR3: TGCGCCAGCAGCACAAAGCGGGACTACCGGGGAGAAGAGACCCAGTACTTC.

This clonotype was seen a few times. The chain links TRBV29-1 to TRBJ2-7; D possibly matches TRBD1 or TRBD2 (5 bases each). The CDR3 is 13 amino acids. Trimming pared 6 bases from V and 5 bases from J, leaving 17 bases between. Germline CDR1 SQVTM, CDR2 ANQGSEA. The CDR3 sequence: CSVPANGAHEQYF. CDR3 in DNA: TGCAGCGTCCCGGCAAACGGGGCCCACGAGCAGTACTTC.

This chain joins TRBV18 and TRBJ2-3, with TRBD2 as a possible D gene (5 bases). Germline values: CDR1 KGHSH, CDR2 LQKENI. The CDR3 totals 12 residues. V lost 3 bases to trimming and J lost 8 bases, with 9 bases between them. This CDR3 is CASSPVGGTQYF. The CDR3 DNA reads TGTGCCAGCTCACCCGTCGGAGGTACGCAGTATTTT.

The V gene is TRBV7-2, the J gene TRBJ2-1; 7 bases are shared with TRBD1. The V and J ends lost 5 bases and 12 bases, in that order; junction bases with no gene match: 7. Per the germline V gene, CDR1 is SGHTA and CDR2 is FQGNSA. The length of the CDR3 is 12 residues. CDR3 loop: CASSRGGRPQFF. DNA of the CDR3: TGTGCCAGCAGCCGAGGGGGCCGGCCGCAGTTCTTC.

The chain employs TRBV20-1 and TRBJ2-1; D perhaps matches TRBD2 (6 bases). The J call is in doubt because the DNA end fits TRBJ2-7 better. Germline V gene data show CDR1 as DFQATT and CDR2 as SNEGSKA (reference sequence). The CDR3 sequence is 14 residues long. The CDR3 DNA reads TGCAGTGCTAGTAACTCGCGGGATGTGAGGGAGCAGTACTTC. Translating gives CSASNSRDVREQYF.

J is TRBJ2-1 and V is TRBV29-1; D gene unclear. CDR3 length equals 14 residues. The V end was cut by 6 bases, the J end by 0 bases, with 12 bases between. Germline CDR1 and CDR2: SQVTM and ANQGSEA. The DNA for the CDR3 is TGCAGCGTCCGGTCCCGAGGCTCCTACAATGAGCAGTTCTTC. Its translation: CSVRSRGSYNEQFF.

The genes are TRBV12-3 or TRBV12-4 and TRBJ2-2, with 7 positions matching TRBD1. Unmatched junction bases numbered 6, after V lost 5 bases and J lost 6 bases. The CDR3 spans 14 residues. Written as DNA, the CDR3 is TGTGCCAGCAGTCCTCGACAGGGAGCCGGGGAGCTGTTTTTT. Translating it yields CASSPRQGAGELFF.

The chain links TRBV20-1 to TRBJ2-5; D not certain. Matching the DNA end better, TRBJ2-7 makes the J call doubtful. The CDR3 consists of 14 residues. Germline-derived CDR1 and CDR2 are DFQATT and SNEGSKA (reference sequence). DNA of the CDR3: TGCAGTGCCCGATCACCCTGGTCTGACTACGAGCAGTACTTC. Its protein is CSARSPWSDYEQYF.

CDR3 sequence: CASSLRTDTEAFF. The CDR3 DNA is TGTGCCAGCAGCTTGCGAACGGACACTGAAGCTTTCTTT. The gene calls are TRBV7-9 and TRBJ1-1, with D uncertain. Between the trimmed V and J ends, which lost 3 bases and 3 bases, there was a span of 8 bases. Germline V gene sequence: CDR1 SEHNR, CDR2 FQNEAQ (reference sequence). The CDR3 loop spans 13 amino acids.

The chain is built from TRBV20-1 and TRBJ1-1; D is uncertain. Germline V CDR1 and CDR2: DFQATT, SNEGSKA (reference sequence). With 3 bases removed from V and 6 bases from J, the gap between germline ends came to 14 bases. The CDR3 loop spans 13 amino acids. DNA of the CDR3: TGCAGTGCTAGGGCCCCCGGGGATTCTGAAGCTTTCTTT. It is translated as CSARAPGDSEAFF.